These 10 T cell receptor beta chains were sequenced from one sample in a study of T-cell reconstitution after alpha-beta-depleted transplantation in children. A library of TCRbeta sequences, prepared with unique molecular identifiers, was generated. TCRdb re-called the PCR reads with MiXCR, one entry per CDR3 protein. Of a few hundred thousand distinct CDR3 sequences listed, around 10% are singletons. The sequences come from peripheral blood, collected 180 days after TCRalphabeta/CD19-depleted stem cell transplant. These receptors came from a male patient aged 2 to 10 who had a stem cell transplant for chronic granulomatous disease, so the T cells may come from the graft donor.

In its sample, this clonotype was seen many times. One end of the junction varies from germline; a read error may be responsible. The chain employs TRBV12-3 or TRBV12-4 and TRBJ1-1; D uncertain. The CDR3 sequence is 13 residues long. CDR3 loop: CASSLWGNTEAFF. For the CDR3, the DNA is TGCGCCAGCAGCTTATGGGGAAACACTGAAGCTTTCTTT.

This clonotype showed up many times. DNA for the CDR3: TGTGCCAGCAGCTTAAGGGACAGGGGGACAGATACGCAGTATTTT. Its translation: CASSLRDRGTDTQYF. The chain uses TRBV7-2 and TRBJ2-3; 11 nucleotides align to TRBD1. The length of the CDR3 is 15 residues. The V gene end was trimmed by 2 bases and the J gene end by 3 bases; junction bases not matched to a gene: 1. Germline V gene lookup returns CDR1 SGHTA and CDR2 FQGNSA.

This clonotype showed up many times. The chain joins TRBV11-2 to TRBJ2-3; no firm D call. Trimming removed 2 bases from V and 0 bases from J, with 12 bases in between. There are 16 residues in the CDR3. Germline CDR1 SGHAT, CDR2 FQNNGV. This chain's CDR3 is CASSLFGGSSTDTQYF. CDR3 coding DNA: TGTGCCAGCAGCTTATTTGGCGGAAGTAGCACAGATACGCAGTATTTT.

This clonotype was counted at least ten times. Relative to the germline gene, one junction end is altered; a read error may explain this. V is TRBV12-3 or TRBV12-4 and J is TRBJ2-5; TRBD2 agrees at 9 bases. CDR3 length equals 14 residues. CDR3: CASSVAGAKETQYF. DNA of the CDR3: TGTGCCAGCAGTGTAGCGGGAGCGAAAGAGACCCAGTACTTC.

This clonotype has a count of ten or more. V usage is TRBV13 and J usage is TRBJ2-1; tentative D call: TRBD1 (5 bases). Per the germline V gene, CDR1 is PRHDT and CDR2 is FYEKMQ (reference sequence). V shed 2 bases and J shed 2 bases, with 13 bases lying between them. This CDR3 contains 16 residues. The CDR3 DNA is TGTGCCAGCAGCTTAAGTTACAGGTACCCCTACAATGAGCAGTTCTTC. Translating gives CASSLSYRYPYNEQFF.

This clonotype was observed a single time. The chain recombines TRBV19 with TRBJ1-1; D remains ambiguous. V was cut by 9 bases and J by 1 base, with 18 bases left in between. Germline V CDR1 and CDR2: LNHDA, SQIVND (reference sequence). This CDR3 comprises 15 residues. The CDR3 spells CASLDLGGPNTEAFF. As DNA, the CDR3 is TGTGCCAGCCTGGACCTTGGTGGGCCGAACACTGAAGCTTTCTTT.

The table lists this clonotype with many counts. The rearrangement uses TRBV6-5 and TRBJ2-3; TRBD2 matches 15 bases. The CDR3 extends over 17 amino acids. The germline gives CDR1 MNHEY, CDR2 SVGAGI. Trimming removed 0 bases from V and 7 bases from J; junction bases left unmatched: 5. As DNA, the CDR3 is TGTGCCAGCAGTTACTCAGGACTAGCGGGAGGGTCTTATACGCAGTATTTT. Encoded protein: CASSYSGLAGGSYTQYF.

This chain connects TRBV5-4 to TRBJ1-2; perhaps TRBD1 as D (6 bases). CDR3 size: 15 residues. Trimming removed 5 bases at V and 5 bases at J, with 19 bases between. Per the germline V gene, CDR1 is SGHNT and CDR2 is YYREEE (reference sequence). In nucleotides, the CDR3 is TGTGCCAGCAGTACCGTGGGGGCTGTGTTGTATGGCTACACCTTC. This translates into CASSTVGAVLYGYTF.

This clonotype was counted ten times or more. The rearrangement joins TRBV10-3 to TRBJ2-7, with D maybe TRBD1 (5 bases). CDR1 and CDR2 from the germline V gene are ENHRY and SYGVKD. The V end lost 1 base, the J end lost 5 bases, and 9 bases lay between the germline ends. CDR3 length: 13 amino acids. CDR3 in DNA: TGTGCCATCAGTGAGTTACTCAGGGACGAGCAGTACTTC. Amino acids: CAISELLRDEQYF.

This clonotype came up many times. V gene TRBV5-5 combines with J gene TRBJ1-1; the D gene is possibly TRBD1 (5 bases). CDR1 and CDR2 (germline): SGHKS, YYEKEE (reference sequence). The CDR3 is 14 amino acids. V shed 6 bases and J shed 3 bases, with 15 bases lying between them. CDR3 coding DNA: TGTGCCAGCACCACCAGGGTTCGGGACACTGAAGCTTTCTTT. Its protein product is CASTTRVRDTEAFF.